This entry concerns a single TCR beta chain. The germline V and J ends were trimmed by 4 bases and 10 bases, with 26 bases remaining between them. This CDR3 is 17 amino acids long. Germline CDR1 and CDR2: SGDLS and YYNGEE. This sample is drawn from a study of control samples from healthy donors and cancer patients. The repertoire was sequenced with immunoSEQ multiplex PCR; TCRdb's copy has only in-frame clones and lacks some. This sample has under 65,000 clones, with around 93% found just once. The rearrangement links TRBV9 to TRBJ2-2; D is unclear. This sequence originates from a man under 40 with colorectal cancer. Sequencing was performed on PBMCs. For the CDR3, the DNA is TGTGCCAGCAGCTCACACTCGGAAGTAAATATTCTTTCGGAGCTGTTTTTT. Amino acid sequence: CASSSHSEVNILSELFF. Using reference TRBV9 and TRBJ2-2 for the parts outside the CDR3, the full variable domain is DSGVTQTPKHLITATGQRVTLRCSPRSGDLSVYWYQQSLDQGLQFLIQYYNGEERAKGNILERFSAQQFPDLHSELNLSSLELGDSALYFCASSSHSEVNILSELFFGEGSRLTVL.